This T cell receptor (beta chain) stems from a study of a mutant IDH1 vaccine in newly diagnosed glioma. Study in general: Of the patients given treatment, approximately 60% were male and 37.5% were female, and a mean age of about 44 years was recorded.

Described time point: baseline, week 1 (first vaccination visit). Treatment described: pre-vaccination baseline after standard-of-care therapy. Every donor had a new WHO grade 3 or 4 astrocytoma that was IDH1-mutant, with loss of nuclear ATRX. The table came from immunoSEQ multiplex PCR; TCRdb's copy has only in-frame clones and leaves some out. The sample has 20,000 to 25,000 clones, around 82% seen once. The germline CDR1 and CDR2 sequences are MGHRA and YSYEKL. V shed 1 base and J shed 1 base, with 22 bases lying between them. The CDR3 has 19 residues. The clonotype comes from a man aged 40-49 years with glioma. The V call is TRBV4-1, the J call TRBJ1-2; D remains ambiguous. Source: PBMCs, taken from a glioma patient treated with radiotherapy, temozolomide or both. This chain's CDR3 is CASSQGLKWGTAGNYGYTF. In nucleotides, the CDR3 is TGCGCCAGCAGCCAAGGTTTAAAGTGGGGAACCGCCGGTAACTATGGCTACACCTTC.